This record covers a single TCR beta chain. The sample is drawn from a study of blood T cell repertoires in COVID-19. On the study more broadly: Samples representing acute and convalescent COVID-19 were sourced from the United States, Italy and Spain. PBMCs, B-cell-depleted T cells, or T cells were the source of the cDNA or gDNA that made up the material.

Individuals drawn from around 24 US areas were roughly 18 to 89 years old. Under the authors' procedure: How many nucleated cells were present was estimated from reference gene primer amplification. Assay: immunoSEQ multiplex PCR; the TCRdb copy retains only in-frame clones and omits some. That table gives V, J and clone size, and the DNA gave D and trimming. The profile shows some 300,000 clones, around 90% of them singletons. J was trimmed by 4 bases and V by 7 bases; bases with no gene match: 14. Germline CDR1 and CDR2: SNHLY and FYNNEI. The CDR3 is made up of 16 amino acids. The sample taken for sequencing was PBMCs or T cells enriched from blood (not recorded which). The chain carries TRBV2 and TRBJ1-2; 8 nucleotides line up with TRBD1. The clonotype comes from a woman between 18 and 30 years old with acute COVID-19. The CDR3 bases are TGTGCCAGCACGGCAGGGGGCAGAAGTTTTCGCTATGGCTACACCTTC. Protein product: CASTAGGRSFRYGYTF.